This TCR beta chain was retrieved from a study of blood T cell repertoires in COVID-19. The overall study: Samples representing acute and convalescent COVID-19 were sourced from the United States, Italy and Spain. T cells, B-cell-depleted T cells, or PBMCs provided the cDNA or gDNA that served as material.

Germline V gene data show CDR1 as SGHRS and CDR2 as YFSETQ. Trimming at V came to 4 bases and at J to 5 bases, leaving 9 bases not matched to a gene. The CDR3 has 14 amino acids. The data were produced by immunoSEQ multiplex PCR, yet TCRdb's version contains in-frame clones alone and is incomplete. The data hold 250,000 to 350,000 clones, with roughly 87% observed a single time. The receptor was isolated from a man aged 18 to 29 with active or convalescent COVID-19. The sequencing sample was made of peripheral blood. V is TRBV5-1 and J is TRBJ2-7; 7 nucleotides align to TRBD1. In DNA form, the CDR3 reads TGCGCCAGCAGCGTAACAGGGGACAGCGACGAGCAGTACTTC. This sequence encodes CASSVTGDSDEQYF.